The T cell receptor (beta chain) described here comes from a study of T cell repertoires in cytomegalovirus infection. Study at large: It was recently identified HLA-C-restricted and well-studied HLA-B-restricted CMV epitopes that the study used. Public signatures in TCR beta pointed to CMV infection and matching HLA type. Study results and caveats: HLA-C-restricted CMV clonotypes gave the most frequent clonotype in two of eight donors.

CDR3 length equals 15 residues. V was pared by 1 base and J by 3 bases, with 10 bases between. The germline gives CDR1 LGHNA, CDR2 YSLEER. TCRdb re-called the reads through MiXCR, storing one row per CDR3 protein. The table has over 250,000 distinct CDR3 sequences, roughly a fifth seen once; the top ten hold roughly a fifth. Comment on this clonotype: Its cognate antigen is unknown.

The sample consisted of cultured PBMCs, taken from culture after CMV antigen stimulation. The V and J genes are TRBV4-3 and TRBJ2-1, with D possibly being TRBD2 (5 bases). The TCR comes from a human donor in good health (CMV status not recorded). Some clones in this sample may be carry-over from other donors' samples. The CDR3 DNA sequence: TGCGCCAGCAGCCAAGTGGGGAGCAACTACAATGAGCAGTTCTTC. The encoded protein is CASSQVGSNYNEQFF.